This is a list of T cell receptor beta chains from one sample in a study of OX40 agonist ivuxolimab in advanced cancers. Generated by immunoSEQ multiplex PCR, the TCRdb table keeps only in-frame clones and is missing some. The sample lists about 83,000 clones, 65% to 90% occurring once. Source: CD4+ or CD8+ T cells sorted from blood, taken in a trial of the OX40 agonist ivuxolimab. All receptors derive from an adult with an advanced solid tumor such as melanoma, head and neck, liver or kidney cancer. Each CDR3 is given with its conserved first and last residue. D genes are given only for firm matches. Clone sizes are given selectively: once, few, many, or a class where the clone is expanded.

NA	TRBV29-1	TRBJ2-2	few	CSVDTPNTGELFF	TGCAGCGTTGACACACCGAACACCGGGGAGCTGTTTTTT
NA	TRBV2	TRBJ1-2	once	CASKEDGTYGYTF	TGTGCCAGCAAGGAAGACGGTACCTATGGCTACACCTTC
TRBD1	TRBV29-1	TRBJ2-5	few	CSVLTGGQETQYF	TGCAGCGTCCTGACAGGGGGCCAAGAGACCCAGTACTTC
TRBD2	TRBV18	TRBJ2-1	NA	CASSAETSGGRYNEQFF	TGTGCCAGCTCAGCCGAGACTAGCGGGGGTCGTTACAATGAGCAGTTCTTC
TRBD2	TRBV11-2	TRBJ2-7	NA	CASSLDPGTSEQYF	TGTGCCAGCAGCTTAGATCCCGGGACTAGCGAGCAGTACTTC
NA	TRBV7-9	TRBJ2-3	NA	CASIPWAGKADTQYF	TGTGCCAGCATCCCCTGGGCGGGGAAGGCAGATACGCAGTATTTT
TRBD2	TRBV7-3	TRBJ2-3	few	CASSPMAGGTDTQYF	TGTGCCAGCAGCCCTATGGCGGGGGGCACAGATACGCAGTATTTT
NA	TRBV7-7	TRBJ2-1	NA	CASGGTGTSDEQFF	TGTGCTTCGGGGGGTACAGGGACGTCAGATGAGCAGTTCTTC
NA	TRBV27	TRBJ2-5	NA	CASSPGQQETQYF	TGTGCCAGCAGTCCCGGACAGCAAGAGACCCAGTACTTC
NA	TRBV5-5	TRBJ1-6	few	CAIPSSRDSSPLHF	TGTGCCATTCCCAGTAGCAGGGACTCTTCACCCCTCCACTTT
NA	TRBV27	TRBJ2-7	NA	CASSYEQYF	TGTGCCAGCAGCTACGAGCAGTACTTC
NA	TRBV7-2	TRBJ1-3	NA	CASSRSGYSGNTIYF	TGTGCCAGCAGCCGCTCAGGGTACTCTGGAAACACCATATATTTT
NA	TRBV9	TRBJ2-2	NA	CASSVVRRGNTGELFF	TGTGCCAGCAGCGTAGTTCGGAGAGGAAACACCGGGGAGCTGTTTTTT
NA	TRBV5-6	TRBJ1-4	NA	CASSLDSYNEKLFF	TGTGCCAGCAGCCTGGACTCCTATAATGAAAAACTGTTTTTT
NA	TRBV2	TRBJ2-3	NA	CASTKPDTQYF	TGTGCCAGCACTAAGCCAGATACGCAGTATTTT
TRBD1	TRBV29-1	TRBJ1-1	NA	CSTGTGMNTEAFF	TGCAGCACCGGGACAGGAATGAACACTGAAGCTTTCTTT
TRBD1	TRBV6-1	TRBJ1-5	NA	CASRGTGGSQPQHF	TGTGCCAGCAGGGGGACAGGGGGCTCACAGCCCCAGCATTTT
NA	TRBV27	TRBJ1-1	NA	CASSPDRRNTEAFF	TGTGCCAGCAGTCCTGACAGGCGGAACACTGAAGCTTTCTTT
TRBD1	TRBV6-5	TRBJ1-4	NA	CASSYQGASNEKLFF	TGTGCCAGCAGTTACCAGGGGGCCTCTAATGAAAAACTGTTTTTT
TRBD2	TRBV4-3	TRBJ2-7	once	CASSPEIAGSSSYEQYF	TGCGCCAGCAGCCCAGAAATAGCGGGGTCGAGCTCCTACGAGCAGTACTTC
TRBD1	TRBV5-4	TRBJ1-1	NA	CASSWDRVYTEAFF	TGTGCCAGCAGCTGGGACAGGGTTTACACTGAAGCTTTCTTT
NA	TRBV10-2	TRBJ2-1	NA	CASKDPSYNEQFF	TGCGCCAGCAAGGATCCCTCCTACAATGAGCAGTTCTTC
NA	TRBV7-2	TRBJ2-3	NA	CASSLKGPDTQYF	TGTGCCAGCAGCTTGAAAGGCCCAGATACGCAGTATTTT
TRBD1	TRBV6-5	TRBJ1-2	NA	CASRRTGTGGYGYTF	TGTGCCAGCAGAAGGACAGGGACCGGTGGCTATGGCTACACCTTC
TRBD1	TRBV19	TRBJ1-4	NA	CASSSQGGADEKLFF	TGTGCCAGTAGTTCCCAGGGGGGGGCTGATGAAAAACTGTTTTTT
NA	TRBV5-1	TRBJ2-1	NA	CASSDDQNNEQFF	TGCGCCAGCAGCGATGACCAAAACAATGAGCAGTTCTTC
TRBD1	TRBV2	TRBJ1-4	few	CASRGQGASEKLFF	TGTGCCAGCAGAGGCCAGGGGGCGAGTGAAAAACTGTTTTTT
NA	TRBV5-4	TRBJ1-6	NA	CASSLAPSSYNSPLHF	TGTGCCAGCAGCTTGGCACCGAGCTCCTATAATTCACCCCTCCACTTT
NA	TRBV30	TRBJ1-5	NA	CAWSVRGSLNQPQHF	TGTGCCTGGAGTGTACGGGGCTCCCTGAATCAGCCCCAGCATTTT
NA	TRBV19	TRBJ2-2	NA	CASRSAGDTGELFF	TGTGCCAGTAGAAGCGCAGGGGACACCGGGGAGCTGTTTTTT
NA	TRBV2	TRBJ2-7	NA	CASSEERAGEQYF	TGTGCCAGCAGTGAAGAGAGGGCGGGTGAGCAGTACTTC
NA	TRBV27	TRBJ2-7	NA	CASSFRAGPWEQYF	TGTGCCAGCAGTTTCCGGGCAGGGCCTTGGGAGCAGTACTTC
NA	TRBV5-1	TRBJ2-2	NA	CASSSPGLKNTGELFF	TGCGCCAGCAGCTCACCGGGATTAAAGAACACCGGGGAGCTGTTTTTT
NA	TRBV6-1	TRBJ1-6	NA	CASKQTDFHGSPLHF	TGTGCCAGCAAACAGACAGACTTCCACGGATCACCCCTCCACTTT
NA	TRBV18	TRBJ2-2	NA	CASSPPAGVVSGELFF	TGTGCCAGCTCACCACCGGCAGGGGTTGTCTCCGGGGAGCTGTTTTTT
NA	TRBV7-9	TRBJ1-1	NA	CASSPLGGSVTEAFF	TGTGCCAGCAGCCCCCTCGGCGGGTCGGTCACTGAAGCTTTCTTT
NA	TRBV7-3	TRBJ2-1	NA	CASSLQGFGYNEQFF	TGTGCCAGCAGCCTCCAGGGGTTCGGGTACAATGAGCAGTTCTTC
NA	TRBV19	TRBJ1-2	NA	CASITTDGYTF	TGTGCCAGTATTACGACAGATGGCTACACCTTC
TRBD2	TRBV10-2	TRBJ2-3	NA	CASGERGGVTQYF	TGCGCCAGCGGAGAGCGGGGGGGAGTTACGCAGTATTTT
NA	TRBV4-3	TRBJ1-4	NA	CASSQDFNEKLFF	TGCGCCAGCAGCCAAGATTTCAATGAAAAACTGTTTTTT
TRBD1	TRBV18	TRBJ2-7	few	CASSPPGQGSPYEQYF	TGTGCCAGCTCACCACCGGGACAGGGCTCTCCCTACGAGCAGTACTTC
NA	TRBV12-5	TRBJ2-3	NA	CASAQPGALGDTQYF	TGTGCTAGTGCCCAACCCGGGGCTCTTGGCGATACGCAGTATTTT
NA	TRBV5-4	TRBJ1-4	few	CASSSIGTLGANEKLFF	TGTGCCAGCAGCTCAATAGGTACCCTCGGGGCTAATGAAAAACTGTTTTTT
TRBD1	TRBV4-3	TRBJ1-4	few	CASSQDTGVREKLFF	TGCGCCAGCAGCCAAGATACAGGGGTACGGGAAAAACTGTTTTTT
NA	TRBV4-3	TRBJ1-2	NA	CASSQRVGTSNYGYTF	TGCGCCAGCAGCCAAAGGGTGGGGACCTCTAACTATGGCTACACCTTC
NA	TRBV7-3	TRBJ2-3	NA	CASSLEGSEDTQYF	TGTGCCAGCAGCTTAGAGGGGTCGGAGGATACGCAGTATTTT
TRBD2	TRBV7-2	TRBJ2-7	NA	CASSRSTSGGAQSFEQYF	TGTGCCAGCAGCCGCTCAACTAGCGGGGGGGCCCAAAGTTTCGAGCAGTACTTC
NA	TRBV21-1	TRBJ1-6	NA	CASSKALTGGPSSYNSPLHF	TGTGCCAGCAGCAAAGCACTCACGGGGGGACCGAGCTCCTATAATTCACCCCTCCACTTT
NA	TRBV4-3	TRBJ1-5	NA	CASSQDRQTLDQPQHF	TGCGCCAGCAGCCAAGATCGGCAGACCTTAGATCAGCCCCAGCATTTT
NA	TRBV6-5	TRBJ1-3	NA	CASSSQGVAGNTIYF	TGTGCCAGCAGTTCGCAGGGAGTCGCTGGAAACACCATATATTTT
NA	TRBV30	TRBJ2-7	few	CAWGRWGEQYF	TGTGCCTGGGGCCGTTGGGGTGAGCAGTACTTC
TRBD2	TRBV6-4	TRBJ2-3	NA	CASSDSLMGLAGGNTQYF	TGTGCCAGCAGTGACTCATTGATGGGACTAGCGGGGGGGAATACGCAGTATTTT
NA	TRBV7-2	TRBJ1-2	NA	CASSLDNLRRRGGYTF	TGTGCCAGCAGCTTAGATAACCTTCGTCGGAGGGGCGGCTACACCTTC
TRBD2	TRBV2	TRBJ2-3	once	CASSEVSGGLNTQYF	TGTGCCAGCAGTGAAGTTAGCGGGGGATTAAATACGCAGTATTTT
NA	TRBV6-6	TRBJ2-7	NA	CASSPSPGYEQYF	TGTGCCAGCAGTCCCTCCCCCGGCTACGAGCAGTACTTC
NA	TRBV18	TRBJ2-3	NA	CASSDSGDTQYF	TGTGCCAGCTCAGATAGTGGAGATACGCAGTATTTT
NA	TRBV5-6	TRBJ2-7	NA	CASSPGQYF	TGTGCCAGCAGCCCTGGGCAGTACTTC
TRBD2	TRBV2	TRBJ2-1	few	CASNSGTSAYNEQFF	TGTGCCAGCAACTCCGGGACTAGCGCTTACAATGAGCAGTTCTTC
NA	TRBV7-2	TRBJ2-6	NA	CASSLGADPDNVLTF	TGTGCCAGCAGCTTAGGGGCGGACCCCGACAACGTCCTGACTTTC